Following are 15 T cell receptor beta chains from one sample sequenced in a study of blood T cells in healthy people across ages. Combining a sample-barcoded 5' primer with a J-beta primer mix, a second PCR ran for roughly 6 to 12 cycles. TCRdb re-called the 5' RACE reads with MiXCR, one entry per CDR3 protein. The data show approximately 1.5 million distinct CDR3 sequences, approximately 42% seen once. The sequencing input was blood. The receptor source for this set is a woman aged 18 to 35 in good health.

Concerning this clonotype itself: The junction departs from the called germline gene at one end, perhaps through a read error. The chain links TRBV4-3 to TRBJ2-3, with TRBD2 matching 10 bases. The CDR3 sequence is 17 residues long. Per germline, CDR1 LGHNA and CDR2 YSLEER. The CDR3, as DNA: TGCGCCAGCAGTTACATAGCGGGAGGTTTTGGTGGAGATGCGCAGTATTTT. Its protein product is CASSYIAGGFGGDAQYF.

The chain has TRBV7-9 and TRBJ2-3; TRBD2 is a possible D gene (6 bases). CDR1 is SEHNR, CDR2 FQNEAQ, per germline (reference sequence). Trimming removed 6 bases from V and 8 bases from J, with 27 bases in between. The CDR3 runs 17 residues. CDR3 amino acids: CASRPPSYARTIGTQYF. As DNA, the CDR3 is TGTGCCAGCAGACCGCCCTCCTATGCTAGGACTATAGGTACGCAGTATTTT. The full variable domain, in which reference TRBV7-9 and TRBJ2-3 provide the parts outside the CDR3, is DTGVSQNPRHKITKRGQNVTFRCDPISEHNRLYWYRQTLGQGPEFLTYFQNEAQLEKSRLLSDRFSAERPKGSFSTLEIQRTEQGDSAMYLCASRPPSYARTIGTQYFGPGTRLTVL.

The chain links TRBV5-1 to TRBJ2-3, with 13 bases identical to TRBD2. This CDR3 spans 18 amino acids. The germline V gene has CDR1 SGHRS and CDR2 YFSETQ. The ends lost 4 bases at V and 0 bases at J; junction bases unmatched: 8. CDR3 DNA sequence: TGCGCCAGCAGCCCAACGGGACTAGCGGGGCCTAGCACAGATACGCAGTATTTT. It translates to CASSPTGLAGPSTDTQYF.

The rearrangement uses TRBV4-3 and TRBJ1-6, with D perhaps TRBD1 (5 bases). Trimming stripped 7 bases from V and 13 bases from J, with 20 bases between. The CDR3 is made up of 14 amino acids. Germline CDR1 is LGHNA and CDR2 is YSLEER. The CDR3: CASNDAGTAAPLHF. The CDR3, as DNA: TGCGCCAGCAACGATGCCGGGACCGCCGCGCCCCTCCACTTT.

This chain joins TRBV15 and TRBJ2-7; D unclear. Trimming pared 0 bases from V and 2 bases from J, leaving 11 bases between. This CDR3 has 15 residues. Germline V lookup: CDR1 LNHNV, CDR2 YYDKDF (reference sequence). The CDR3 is CATSRDRFNTYEQYF. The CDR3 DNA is TGTGCCACCAGCAGAGACAGGTTCAATACCTACGAGCAGTACTTC.

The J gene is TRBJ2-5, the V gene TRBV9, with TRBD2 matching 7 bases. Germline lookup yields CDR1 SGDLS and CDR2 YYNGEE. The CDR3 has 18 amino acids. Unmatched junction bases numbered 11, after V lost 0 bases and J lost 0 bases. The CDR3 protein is CASSVVPSGGGYQETQYF. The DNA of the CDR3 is TGTGCCAGCAGCGTAGTTCCTAGCGGCGGAGGGTACCAAGAGACCCAGTACTTC.

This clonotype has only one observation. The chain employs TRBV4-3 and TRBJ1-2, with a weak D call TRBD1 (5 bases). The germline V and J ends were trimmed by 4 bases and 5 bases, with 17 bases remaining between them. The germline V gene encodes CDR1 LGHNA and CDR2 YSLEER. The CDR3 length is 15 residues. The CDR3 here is CASSPRDAGVYGYTF. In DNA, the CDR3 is TGCGCCAGCAGCCCCAGGGACGCTGGGGTGTATGGCTACACCTTC.

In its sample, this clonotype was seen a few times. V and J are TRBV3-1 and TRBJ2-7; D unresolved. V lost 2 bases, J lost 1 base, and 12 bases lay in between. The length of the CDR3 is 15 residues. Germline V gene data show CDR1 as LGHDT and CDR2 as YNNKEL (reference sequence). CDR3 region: CASSQTPFWSYEQYF. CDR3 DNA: TGTGCCAGCAGCCAAACGCCTTTCTGGTCCTACGAGCAGTACTTC.

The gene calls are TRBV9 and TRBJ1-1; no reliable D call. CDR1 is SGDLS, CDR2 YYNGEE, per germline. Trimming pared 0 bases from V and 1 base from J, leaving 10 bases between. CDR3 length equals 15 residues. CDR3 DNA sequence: TGTGCCAGCAGCGTAGGTGTGGGTCCGAACACTGAAGCTTTCTTT. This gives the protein CASSVGVGPNTEAFF.

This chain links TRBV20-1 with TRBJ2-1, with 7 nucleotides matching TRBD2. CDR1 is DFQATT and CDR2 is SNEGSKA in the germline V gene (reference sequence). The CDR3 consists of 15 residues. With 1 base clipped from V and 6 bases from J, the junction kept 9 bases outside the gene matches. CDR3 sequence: CSARALGGSPNEQFF. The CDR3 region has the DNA TGCAGTGCTAGAGCGCTCGGGGGGTCCCCCAATGAGCAGTTCTTC.

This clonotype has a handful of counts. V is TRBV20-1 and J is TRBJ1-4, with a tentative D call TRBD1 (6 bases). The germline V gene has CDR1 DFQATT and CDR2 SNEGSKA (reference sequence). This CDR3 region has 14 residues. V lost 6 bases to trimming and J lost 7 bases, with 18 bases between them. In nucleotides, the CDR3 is TGCAGTGCCCCCCCCGGGGGCTTTCGTGAAAAACTGTTTTTT. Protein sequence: CSAPPGGFREKLFF.

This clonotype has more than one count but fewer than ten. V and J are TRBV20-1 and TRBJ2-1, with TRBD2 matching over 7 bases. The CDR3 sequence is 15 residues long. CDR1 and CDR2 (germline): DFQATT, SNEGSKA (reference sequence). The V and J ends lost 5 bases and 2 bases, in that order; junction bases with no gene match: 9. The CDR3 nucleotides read TGCAGTGCTGGAAATCCTAGCGGAGCCTACAATGAGCAGTTCTTC. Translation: CSAGNPSGAYNEQFF.

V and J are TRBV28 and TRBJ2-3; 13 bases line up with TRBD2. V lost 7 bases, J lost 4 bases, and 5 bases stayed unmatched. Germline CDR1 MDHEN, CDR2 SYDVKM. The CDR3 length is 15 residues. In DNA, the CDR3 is TGTGCCAGCACCTCAGGACTAGCGGGAGCAGATACGCAGTATTTT. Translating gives CASTSGLAGADTQYF.

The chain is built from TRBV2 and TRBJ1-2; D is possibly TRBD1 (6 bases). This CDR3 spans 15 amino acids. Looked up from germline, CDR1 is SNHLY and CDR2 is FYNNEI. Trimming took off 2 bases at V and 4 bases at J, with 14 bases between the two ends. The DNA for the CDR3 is TGTGCCAGCAGTGAACGGGGGCCTTTGTCCTATGGCTACACCTTC. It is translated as CASSERGPLSYGYTF.

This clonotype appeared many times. In DNA, the CDR3 is TGCAGCGTTGAGCACAGCGTTCGGCCCGGCGAGCAGTACTTC. This gives the protein CSVEHSVRPGEQYF. The chain has TRBV29-1 and TRBJ2-7; D call uncertain. This CDR3 contains 14 residues. V was shortened by 3 bases and J by 6 bases, with 18 bases between the two germline ends. Germline CDR1 and CDR2: SQVTM and ANQGSEA.